This is a list of T cell receptor beta chains from one sample in a study of OX40 agonist ivuxolimab in advanced cancers. Generated by immunoSEQ multiplex PCR, the TCRdb table keeps only in-frame clones and is missing some. The sample contains over 70,000 clones, 70% to 90% of which appear only once. Specimen: CD4+ or CD8+ T cells sorted from blood, collected in a trial of the OX40 agonist ivuxolimab. The receptors shown here come from an adult with an advanced solid tumor such as melanoma, head and neck, liver or kidney cancer. Each CDR3 is given without its conserved first and last residue. Each record gives: CDR3 protein, V gene.

CDR3: ASSLGGTGNEKLF
V: TRBV5-1

CDR3: ASSLLVGGGTEAF
V: TRBV14

CDR3: ATSRDGGTGNEKLF
V: TRBV15

CDR3: ASSTHPRTGEAKNIQY
V: TRBV11-2

CDR3: ASSGRDPNYGYT
V: TRBV2

CDR3: ASSPTGEGTDTQY
V: TRBV5-1

CDR3: ASSFVGLMNTEAF
V: TRBV5-8

CDR3: ASSSRGGDTEAF
V: TRBV27

CDR3: ASSLEGNGYT
V: TRBV5-1

CDR3: ASSEALQELSGSGNTIY
V: TRBV2

CDR3: ASSLRQGSNYGYT
V: TRBV19

CDR3: ASSPPGVDTQY
V: TRBV6-4

CDR3: ASIGVLAKNIQY
V: TRBV6-1

CDR3: ASSLPNAGNYGYT
V: TRBV7-2

CDR3: ASSSLGRSNQPQH
V: TRBV27

CDR3: ASSESRQGGEKLF
V: TRBV10-1

CDR3: ASSTGQGNYGYT
V: TRBV11-1

CDR3: ASSLEGTGSLPLH
V: TRBV11-2

CDR3: ASSITQGLGTDTQY
V: TRBV19

CDR3: ASRLTSGGEQY
V: TRBV6-5

CDR3: ASSPSARGPSYGYT
V: TRBV4-2

CDR3: ASSQAGGATNEKLF
V: TRBV4-3

CDR3: ASSLAPDTSYEQY
V: TRBV10-3

CDR3: ASSDSGDSGNTIY
V: TRBV25-1

CDR3: ASSPRGGQEKLF
V: TRBV19

CDR3: ASSLSNSLSGELF
V: TRBV7-3

CDR3: ATSSRRDTNQPQH
V: TRBV15

CDR3: ASSSSEWRETQY
V: TRBV2

CDR3: AWRPWGGTLSYEQY
V: TRBV30

CDR3: ASSPDNSLFYNSPLH
V: TRBV27

CDR3: AIREAGLNTDTQY
V: TRBV10-3

CDR3: ASSSGQENSPLH
V: TRBV6-6

CDR3: ASSETMNTEAF
V: TRBV6-1

CDR3: ASSLNVGPQETQY
V: TRBV7-9

CDR3: ASSAASGGLHNEQF
V: TRBV6-4

CDR3: ASSAGGLGGYT
V: TRBV25-1

CDR3: ASSGGAGSYNEQF
V: TRBV5-4

CDR3: SVSGEVYGYT
V: TRBV29-1

CDR3: ARSSTWGGLPLPGNTIY
V: TRBV5-3

CDR3: ASSFIYEQY
V: TRBV11-2

CDR3: ASSLGSGGYNEQF
V: TRBV7-2